This TCR beta chain stems from a study of human T cells and chemical hapten exposure. General observations from the study: In comparison with controls, expanded TCRs gave rise to a significantly larger number of large CDR3 similarity clusters.

About this clonotype itself: Its matching antigen is unknown.

Time point reported: patch test 3, about 24 weeks after DPC sensitization. Treatment reported: therapeutic diphenylcyclopropenone sensitization with weekly scalp DPC. Per the germline V gene, CDR1 is SGDLS and CDR2 is YYNGEE. The V gene end was trimmed by 0 bases and the J gene end by 4 bases; junction bases not matched to a gene: 1. The CDR3 is 14 residues long. From the RACE reads, TCRdb called clonotypes with MiXCR, one entry per CDR3 protein. The sample lists some 71,000 distinct CDR3 sequences, over 8.5% occurring once. This specimen consisted of whole blood, obtained in connection with sensitization to the hapten diphenylcyclopropenone (DPC). This sequence joins TRBV9 and TRBJ1-2, with 9 bases fitting TRBD1. This receptor was identified in a woman in her forties or fifties with alopecia areata. Some clones in this sample may be carry-over from other donors' samples. CDR3 amino acids: CASSVVTGGYGYTF. The CDR3 DNA is TGTGCCAGCAGCGTAGTGACAGGGGGCTATGGCTACACCTTC.